Listed below are T cell receptor beta chains from one sample, sequenced in a study of shared clonotypes between healthy human individuals. The data were produced by immunoSEQ multiplex PCR, yet TCRdb's version contains in-frame clones alone and is incomplete. Here the sample spans millions of clones, 90% to 95% being singletons. The material sequenced was naive CD8+ T cells from PBMCs. The receptors stem from a young man in good health. Some clones in this sample may be carry-over from other donors' samples. Both conserved end residues are part of each CDR3. The D gene is left open where the match is weak. Not all rows give a size; the values are once, few, many and, for expanded clones, a class.

TRBJ1-2,TRBV6-5,-,-,TGTGCCAGCAGTGGGGGACGCCCCCGTCATGGCTACACCTTC,CASSGGRPRHGYTF
TRBJ2-5,TRBV28,-,-,TGTGCCAGCAGTTCCCCTAGGGGCCCCCAAGAGACCCAGTACTTC,CASSSPRGPQETQYF
TRBJ1-2,TRBV29-1,-,-,TGCAGCGTTCTTAATGTGGACGGCTACACCTTC,CSVLNVDGYTF
TRBJ2-3,TRBV4-3,-,-,TGCGCCAGCAGCGAAGGTATCCTTAATAGTCGGAGGTATTTT,CASSEGILNSRRYF
TRBJ2-7,TRBV27,-,TRBD1,TGTGCCAGCAGTTTTAGGACAGGGGGCTCGTACGAGCAGTACTTC,CASSFRTGGSYEQYF
TRBJ2-7,TRBV27,-,TRBD1,TGTGCCAGCAGTGCCGGGACAGGGGTGTACGAGCAGTACTTC,CASSAGTGVYEQYF
TRBJ2-1,TRBV5-6,-,-,TGTGCCAGCAGCCCCCAGACCATTTACAATGAGCAGTTCTTC,CASSPQTIYNEQFF
TRBJ2-3,TRBV7-3,once,-,TGTGCCAGCAGCTTAGTAGGGGGAGTTGATTCGGATACGCAGTATTTT,CASSLVGGVDSDTQYF
TRBJ2-7,TRBV29-1,-,-,TGCAGCGTTGGGGGAGTCTCCTACGAGCAGTACTTC,CSVGGVSYEQYF
TRBJ2-1,TRBV28,-,TRBD2,TGTGCCAGCAGTTTATTCGTTGGAGAGGGACTAGCGGGAGATATTAATGAGCAGTTCTTC,CASSLFVGEGLAGDINEQFF
TRBJ1-1,TRBV14,-,-,TGTGCCAGCAGCCAAGGGAGTTGGAACACTGAAGCTTTCTTT,CASSQGSWNTEAFF
TRBJ2-1,TRBV11-1,-,TRBD2,TGTGCCAGCATCCCGGGACTAGCAGAAAACAATGAGCAGTTCTTC,CASIPGLAENNEQFF
TRBJ1-1,TRBV7-9,-,TRBD1,TGTGCCAGCAGCTTAGGAGGGACAGCCGAAGCTTTCTTT,CASSLGGTAEAFF
TRBJ2-3,TRBV6-6,-,TRBD2,TGTGCCAGCAGTCGCACCCAAGCGGGAGGACCAGATACGCAGTATTTT,CASSRTQAGGPDTQYF
TRBJ2-5,TRBV27,-,-,TGTGCCAGCAGTTTTATCGACAACCAAGAGACCCAGTACTTC,CASSFIDNQETQYF
TRBJ1-1,TRBV6-4,-,TRBD1,TGTGCCAGCAGCGCCTCAGGGGGGGGTTACACTGAAGCTTTCTTT,CASSASGGGYTEAFF
TRBJ2-4,TRBV7-9,-,-,TGTGCCAGCAGCACGGGTTCGTTAGCCAAAAACATTCAGTACTTC,CASSTGSLAKNIQYF
TRBJ1-1,TRBV7-2,-,-,TGTGCCAGCAGCTTAGGCGGCCTGAACACTGAAGCTTTCTTT,CASSLGGLNTEAFF
TRBJ2-1,TRBV10-3,-,-,TGTGCCATTGCTGACGGGAGCTCCTACAATGAGCAGTTCTTC,CAIADGSSYNEQFF
TRBJ1-5,TRBV6-1,-,-,TGTGCCAGCAGTGGTGCGACAGTAGGTGGAAGCAATCAGCCCCAGCATTTT,CASSGATVGGSNQPQHF
TRBJ2-1,TRBV27,-,TRBD2,TGTGCCAGCAGTTTTCTAGCGGGATCATACAATGAGCGGTTCTTC,CASSFLAGSYNERFF
TRBJ1-5,TRBV2,-,TRBD1,TGTGCCAGCGATCCAGGACAGGGGGGTCGAAGTAGCAATCAGCCCCAGCATTTT,CASDPGQGGRSSNQPQHF
TRBJ2-1,TRBV5-1,-,TRBD2,TGCGCCAGCAGCTTTAGCGGGAGTTTTGGCAATGAGCAGTTCTTC,CASSFSGSFGNEQFF
TRBJ2-5,TRBV7-8,-,-,TGTGCCAGCAGCTTAGTAGGGACCAGGGAGACCCAGTACTTC,CASSLVGTRETQYF
TRBJ2-1,TRBV28,-,TRBD2,TGTGCCACCGGACTAGCTCAGATCTTC,CATGLAQIF
TRBJ2-1,TRBV4-1,-,TRBD2,TGCGCCAGCAGCCAAGAAAAGGAAGCGGGAGATAGCGATGAGCAGTTCTTC,CASSQEKEAGDSDEQFF
TRBJ2-1,TRBV4-2,once,-,TGTGCCAGCAGCCGTGAGCTTGAGCAGTTCTTC,CASSRELEQFF
TRBJ2-7,TRBV11-2,-,-,TGTGCCAGCAGCGCACCGGGACGGACCTACGAGCAGTACTTC,CASSAPGRTYEQYF